Following are 4 T cell receptor beta chains from one sample sequenced in a study of graft-versus-host responses after intestinal transplantation. Here immunoSEQ multiplex PCR was the method, and the copy in TCRdb shows in-frame clones only, minus some. The sample shows over 45,000 clones, roughly 90% of them seen only once. The sample here was PBMCs, taken 26 days after transplant. These receptors were obtained from a human patient who received an intestinal transplant, so some T cells may come from the graft donor.

V is TRBV9 and J is TRBJ2-1, with 8 bases identical to TRBD2. Germline CDR1 SGDLS, CDR2 YYNGEE. The CDR3 contains 15 residues. J gave up 7 bases and V 0 bases, and 6 bases lay outside the gene matches. The CDR3: CASSVDGGAGNEQFF. CDR3 bases: TGTGCCAGCAGCGTAGACGGGGGGGCCGGGAATGAGCAGTTCTTC.

This chain uses TRBV2 with TRBJ1-2; tentatively, D is TRBD1 (5 bases). The CDR3 has 14 residues. V dropped 4 bases and J dropped 6 bases, with 15 bases sitting between them. Germline V CDR1 and CDR2: SNHLY, FYNNEI. The CDR3 DNA reads as TGTGCCAGCAGTGGGGATTGGCCCAGGGATGGCTACACCTTC. Amino acids: CASSGDWPRDGYTF.

The V gene is TRBV9, the J gene TRBJ2-1, with a tentative D call TRBD2 (5 bases). The CDR3 runs to 15 residues. Looked up from germline, CDR1 is SGDLS and CDR2 is YYNGEE. V lost 0 bases to trimming and J lost 7 bases, with 14 bases between them. Written as DNA, the CDR3 is TGTGCCAGCAGCGTAGGTACGGCTAGCAGGAATGAGCAGTTCTTC. It specifies CASSVGTASRNEQFF.

V gene TRBV11-2 combines with J gene TRBJ2-1; TRBD2 matches 8 bases. The germline V gene has CDR1 SGHAT and CDR2 FQNNGV. This CDR3 has 19 amino acids. Trimming at V came to 2 bases and at J to 4 bases, leaving 16 bases not matched to a gene. CDR3 sequence reads: CASSLIGSGEFSGYNEQFF. The CDR3 bases are TGTGCCAGCAGCTTAATTGGTAGCGGGGAATTTTCGGGGTACAATGAGCAGTTCTTC. Drawing the rest from reference TRBV11-2 and TRBJ2-1, the complete variable domain is EAGVAQSPRYKIIEKRQSVAFWCNPISGHATLYWYQQILGQGPKLLIQFQNNGVVDDSQLPKDRFSAERLKGVDSTLKIQPAKLEDSAVYLCASSLIGSGEFSGYNEQFFGPGTRLTVL.